A selection of T cell receptor beta chains follows, all from one sample in a study of post-analysis software for immune sequencing data. MiXCR, applied by TCRdb to the PCR reads, yields one record per CDR3 protein. This table has about 820,000 distinct CDR3 sequences, approximately 53% appearing once. The sample consisted of blood. The source is a girl between 10 and 17 years old with multiple sclerosis. CDR3s include the opening cysteine and the closing phenylalanine or tryptophan. Fields, in order: D gene, CDR3 length, J gene, V gene, clone size, CDR3 DNA, CDR3 protein. D genes are given only for firm matches. Some rows have no size entry. The others give once, few or many, or a class for an expanded clone.

>NA|14|TRBJ2-7|TRBV29-1|NA
TGCAGCGTGGGAACCATCTCAGGGAACTACGAGCAGTACTTC
CSVGTISGNYEQYF
>TRBD2|18|TRBJ2-7|TRBV7-9|NA
TGTGCCAGCAGCCATGCGAGGATTGCTAGCGGGGATCGGGGCGAGCAGTACTTC
CASSHARIASGDRGEQYF
>TRBD2|19|TRBJ2-3|TRBV7-2|few
TGTGCCAGCAGCTTAGCGGTGACTAGCGGGGGGGAGTTAGAAGATACGCAGTATTTT
CASSLAVTSGGELEDTQYF
>TRBD2|15|TRBJ2-1|TRBV7-2|NA
TGTGCCAGCAGCTATAGCGGGGGGGCATCCAATGAGCAGTTCTTC
CASSYSGGASNEQFF
>TRBD1|14|TRBJ1-1|TRBV20-1|NA
TGCAGTGCACCCAGAGGACAGGGGAACACTGAAGCTTTCTTT
CSAPRGQGNTEAFF
>NA|11|TRBJ2-7|TRBV20-1|NA
TGCAGTGTGCCGGTCTCCTACGAGCAGTACTTC
CSVPVSYEQYF
>NA|13|TRBJ2-3|TRBV5-6|few
TGTGCCAGCAACATGGGGATCACAGATACGCAGTATTTT
CASNMGITDTQYF
>NA|15|TRBJ2-7|TRBV5-1|NA
TGCGCCAGCAGCTTGGGCGGGACAACCGGGGGCGAGCAGTACTTC
CASSLGGTTGGEQYF
>NA|14|TRBJ1-2|TRBV5-1|NA
TGCGCCAGCAGCTTGAGGGGAGGCAGCTATGGCTACACCTTC
CASSLRGGSYGYTF
>TRBD2|14|TRBJ2-5|TRBV7-2|NA
TGTGCCAGCAGACCTAGCGGGGGCCAAGAGACCCAGTACTTC
CASRPSGGQETQYF
>NA|14|TRBJ1-2|TRBV20-1|NA
TGCAGTGCTAGAGATCAGGGAACTTCGCATGGCTACACCTTC
CSARDQGTSHGYTF
>NA|12|TRBJ2-5|TRBV20-1|once
TGCAGTGCTCCCAAGACAGAAGGGACCCAGTACTTC
CSAPKTEGTQYF
>NA|16|TRBJ2-3|TRBV7-8|NA
TGTGCCAGCAGCTCTCGCCGGGCACCCAGCACAGATACGCAGTATTTT
CASSSRRAPSTDTQYF
>NA|15|TRBJ1-2|TRBV7-2|NA
TGTGCCAGCAGCTGGGCGGGGGGTGCCGACTATGGCTACACCTTC
CASSWAGGADYGYTF
>TRBD2|14|TRBJ2-5|TRBV29-1|NA
TGCAGCGTGAGTTGGTCAGCGGGAGAGGAGACCCAGTACTTC
CSVSWSAGEETQYF
>TRBD2|18|TRBJ2-4|TRBV12-3/TRBV12-4|few
TGTGCCACACAAAAGGGGCGGGAGATCGTAGCAGACAAAAACATTCAGTACTTC
CATQKGREIVADKNIQYF
>TRBD2|16|TRBJ2-7|TRBV4-1|NA
TGCGCCAGCAGCACGGGACTAGCGGGAGTACTGATCGAGCAGTACTTC
CASSTGLAGVLIEQYF
>NA|13|TRBJ2-3|TRBV20-1|NA
TGCAGTGCTAGAGTAAGGGAGGCAGATACGCAGTATTTT
CSARVREADTQYF
>TRBD2|16|TRBJ2-5|TRBV29-1|NA
TGCAGCGTTGAACCAATAGCGGGAGAGTTCCGAGAGACCCAGTACTTC
CSVEPIAGEFRETQYF
>NA|15|TRBJ2-7|TRBV6-6|once
TGTGCCAGCACCCTACCTGGCCCAATTATTTACGAGCAGTACTTC
CASTLPGPIIYEQYF
>NA|16|TRBJ2-4|TRBV12-3/TRBV12-4|NA
TGTGCCAGCAGTTCTCCCCAAGGTCACCACGGAAACATTCAGTACTTC
CASSSPQGHHGNIQYF
>TRBD2|17|TRBJ2-7|TRBV20-1|NA
TGCAGTGCTAGAGATCTTGTGGCGGGGGGGTCTTCCTACGAGCAGTACTTC
CSARDLVAGGSSYEQYF
>NA|13|TRBJ2-1|TRBV18|NA
TGTGCCAGCTCACCACCTTCGAACAATGAGCAGTTCTTC
CASSPPSNNEQFF
>TRBD2|18|TRBJ2-1|TRBV5-1|NA
TGCGCCAGCAGCTTGGCACTTCTAGCGGGGGGTCCTTACAATGAGCAGTTCTTC
CASSLALLAGGPYNEQFF
>NA|13|TRBJ2-1|TRBV12-3/TRBV12-4|NA
TGTGCCAGCACTACATTTAGATTGTATGAGCAGTTCTTC
CASTTFRLYEQFF
>TRBD1|19|TRBJ2-4|TRBV5-1|few
TGCGCCAGCAGCTTGGCCGAGGTCGGATGGGACAGGGGAAAAAACATTCAGTACTTC
CASSLAEVGWDRGKNIQYF
>NA|11|TRBJ1-1|TRBV29-1|NA
TGCAGCGTTTCGGCCGGGGAGGGAGCTTTCTTT
CSVSAGEGAFF
>NA|14|TRBJ2-7|TRBV7-2|NA
TGTGCCAGCAGCTTAGTACAGGAGGCCTACGAGCAGTACTTC
CASSLVQEAYEQYF
>NA|15|TRBJ2-5|TRBV20-1|NA
TGCAGTGGGATCGGGCGGACAGCCGACCAAAAGACCCAGTACTTC
CSGIGRTADQKTQYF
>NA|13|TRBJ2-5|TRBV5-1|NA
TGCGCCAGCAGCTTGTGGTACCAAGAGACCCAGTACTTC
CASSLWYQETQYF
>TRBD2|15|TRBJ2-1|TRBV7-9|NA
TGTGCCAGCAGCCACCTAGCGGGAGCAAAGGGTGAGCAGTTCTTC
CASSHLAGAKGEQFF
>TRBD1|14|TRBJ2-5|TRBV12-3/TRBV12-4|few
TGTGCCAGCAAATCGGACAGGGGTTTGGAGACCCAGTACTTC
CASKSDRGLETQYF
>TRBD1|17|TRBJ1-1|TRBV12-3/TRBV12-4|NA
TGTGCCAGCAGTGGGGGGATCGACAGGGTGTTGAACACTGAAGCTTTCTTT
CASSGGIDRVLNTEAFF
>NA|11|TRBJ2-7|TRBV12-3/TRBV12-4|few
TGTGCCAGCAGTTTAGCGCAAGAGCAGTACTTC
CASSLAQEQYF
>TRBD1|22|TRBJ2-6|TRBV3-1|few
TGTGCCAGCAGCCAGCCTCACGTTAGACCGGGACAGGGGAGCTCTGGGGCCAACGTCCTGACTTTC
CASSQPHVRPGQGSSGANVLTF
>NA|16|TRBJ1-5|TRBV5-8|NA
TGTGCCAGCAGCTTGGGGACCCACGAGGGGAATCAGCCCCAGCATTTT
CASSLGTHEGNQPQHF
>TRBD1|15|TRBJ1-2|TRBV13|NA
TGTGCCAGCAGCTTAGAGCAGGGGGCTAACTATGGCTACACCTTC
CASSLEQGANYGYTF
>NA|13|TRBJ1-1|TRBV12-3/TRBV12-4|NA
TGTGCCAGCAGAGCGACCCAGGGGACTGAAGCTTTCTTT
CASRATQGTEAFF
>NA|15|TRBJ2-7|TRBV29-1|NA
TGCAGCGCCCAAGGCCCCAACGGAGTATCCTACGAGCAGTACTTC
CSAQGPNGVSYEQYF
>TRBD1|18|TRBJ2-6|TRBV3-1|NA
TGTGCCAGCAGCCCCCGGACAGGAGGAAAATCTGGGGCCAACGTCCTGACTTTC
CASSPRTGGKSGANVLTF
>NA|15|TRBJ2-7|TRBV4-1|NA
TGCGCCAGCAGCCACAGGACAGAAGCAACCTACGAGCAGTACTTC
CASSHRTEATYEQYF
>NA|15|TRBJ2-1|TRBV20-1|few
TGCAGTGCTAGAGATATTACCTCCGGTCGTGTGGGGCAGTTCTTC
CSARDITSGRVGQFF
>TRBD2|18|TRBJ2-3|TRBV6-5|NA
TGTGCCAGCAGTTTCCAACCCCTAGCGGGTTCCATCACAGATACGCAGTATTTT
CASSFQPLAGSITDTQYF
>NA|15|TRBJ1-1|TRBV4-1|few
TGCGCCAGCAGCCCGCTCGCCGGAAAGAACACTGAAGCTTTCTTT
CASSPLAGKNTEAFF
>NA|13|TRBJ1-2|TRBV6-5|few
TGTGCCAGCAGGACAGGTCCTCGAGAGGGCTACACCTTC
CASRTGPREGYTF
>TRBD2|20|TRBJ2-3|TRBV7-2|NA
TGTGCCAGCAGCCCGCCTTACCGACTAGCGTCCTCGGTTGCTACAGATACGCAGTATTTT
CASSPPYRLASSVATDTQYF
>NA|14|TRBJ1-2|TRBV7-2|NA
TGTGCCAGCAGCTTAGACAGATTTAACTATGGCTACACCTTC
CASSLDRFNYGYTF
>TRBD2|15|TRBJ2-3|TRBV20-1|NA
TGCAGTGCTAGAGATCCGGCGGGGGGCCCAGATACGCAGTATTTT
CSARDPAGGPDTQYF
>TRBD2|18|TRBJ2-5|TRBV15|NA
TGTGCCACCAGCAGATCGGGAGGGGCTAGCGCAGCCCAAGAGACCCAGTACTTC
CATSRSGGASAAQETQYF
>TRBD2|17|TRBJ2-1|TRBV10-3|once
TGTGCCATCAGGAGACTAGCGGTCCCGAGCTCCTACAATGAGCAGTTCTTC
CAIRRLAVPSSYNEQFF
>NA|13|TRBJ2-7|TRBV6-6|few
TGTGCCAGCAGAACACAGGGAAACTACGAGCAGTACTTC
CASRTQGNYEQYF
>TRBD1|14|TRBJ2-3|TRBV28|NA
TGTGCCAGCAGTTTAGAGGGACAGGAAGATACGCAGTATTTT
CASSLEGQEDTQYF
>TRBD1|16|TRBJ1-4|TRBV11-1|NA
TGTGCCAGCAGCCGTGACAGGGGGCGACGTGGTGAAAAACTGTTTTTT
CASSRDRGRRGEKLFF
>NA|13|TRBJ1-4|TRBV29-1|few
TGCAGCGTTGTAGAGGCCCTTCTGGGGAAACTGTTTTTT
CSVVEALLGKLFF
>NA|15|TRBJ2-7|TRBV12-3/TRBV12-4|few
TGTGCCAGCAGTTTTGTGTCGGGAGCTCCGGGCGAGCAGTACTTC
CASSFVSGAPGEQYF
>NA|14|TRBJ1-1|TRBV6-2/TRBV6-3|NA
TGTGCCAGCAGCCTCAGTAAGGGGAACACTGAAGCTTTCTTT
CASSLSKGNTEAFF
>NA|13|TRBJ2-1|TRBV12-3/TRBV12-4|NA
TGTGCCAGCAGGGGGCGAGTATACAATGAGCAGTTCTTC
CASRGRVYNEQFF
>TRBD2|15|TRBJ2-7|TRBV20-1|NA
TGCAGTGCTCGGAGAGGTGCTAGCGGTTTTAGGGAGCAGTACTTC
CSARRGASGFREQYF
>NA|16|TRBJ2-7|TRBV20-1|few
TGCAGTGCTAGAGAGGCGGCTAGCGCTTATCTATACGAGCAGTACTTC
CSAREAASAYLYEQYF